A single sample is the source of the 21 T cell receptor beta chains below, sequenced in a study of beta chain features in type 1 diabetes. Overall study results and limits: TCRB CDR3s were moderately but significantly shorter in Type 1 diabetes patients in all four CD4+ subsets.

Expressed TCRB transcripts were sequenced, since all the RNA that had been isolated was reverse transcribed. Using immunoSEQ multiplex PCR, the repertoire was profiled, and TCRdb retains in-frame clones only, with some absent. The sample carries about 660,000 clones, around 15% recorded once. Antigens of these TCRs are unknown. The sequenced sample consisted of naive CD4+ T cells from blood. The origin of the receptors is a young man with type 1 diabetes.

CDR3 amino acids: CAWSARNQPQHF. CDR3 sequence (DNA): TGTGCCTGGAGTGCTCGCAATCAGCCCCAGCATTTT. V is TRBV30 and J is TRBJ1-5; D unclear. The V gene lost 1 base and the J gene lost 2 bases, with 3 bases spanning the gap. This CDR3 has 12 residues. Germline lookup yields CDR1 GTSNPN and CDR2 SVGIG (reference sequence).

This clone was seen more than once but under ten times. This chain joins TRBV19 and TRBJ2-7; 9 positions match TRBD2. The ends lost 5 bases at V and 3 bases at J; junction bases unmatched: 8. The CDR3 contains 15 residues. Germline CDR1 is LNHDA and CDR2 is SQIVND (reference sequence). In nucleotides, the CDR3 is TGTGCCAGTAGTCCAAGCGGGGGGCTTGGCTACGAGCAGTACTTC. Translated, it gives CASSPSGGLGYEQYF.

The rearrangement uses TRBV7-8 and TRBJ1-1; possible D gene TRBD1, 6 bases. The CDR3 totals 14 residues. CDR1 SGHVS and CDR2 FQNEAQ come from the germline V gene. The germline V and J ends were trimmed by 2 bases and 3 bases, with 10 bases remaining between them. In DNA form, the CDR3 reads TGTGCCAGCAGCTTAACCTGGACAGACACTGAAGCTTTCTTT. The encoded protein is CASSLTWTDTEAFF. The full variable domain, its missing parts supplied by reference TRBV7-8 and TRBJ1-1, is GAGVSQSPRYKVAKRGQDVALRCDPISGHVSLFWYQQALGQGPEFLTYFQNEAQLDKSGLPSDRFFAERPEGSVSTLKIQRTQQEDSAVYLCASSLTWTDTEAFFGQGTRLTVV.

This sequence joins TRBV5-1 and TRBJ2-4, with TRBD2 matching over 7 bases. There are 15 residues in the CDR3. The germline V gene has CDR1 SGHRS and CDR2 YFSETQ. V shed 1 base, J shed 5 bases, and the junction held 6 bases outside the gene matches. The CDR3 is CASSLTMGRENIQYF. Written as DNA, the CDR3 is TGCGCCAGCAGCTTGACAATGGGGAGGGAAAACATTCAGTACTTC.

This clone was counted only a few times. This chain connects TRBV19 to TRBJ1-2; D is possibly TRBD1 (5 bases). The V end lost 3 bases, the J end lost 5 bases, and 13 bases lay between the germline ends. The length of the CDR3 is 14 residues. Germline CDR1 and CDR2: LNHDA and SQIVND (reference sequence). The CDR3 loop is CASSILRVGYGYTF. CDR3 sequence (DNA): TGTGCCAGTAGTATCCTCAGGGTCGGGTATGGCTACACCTTC. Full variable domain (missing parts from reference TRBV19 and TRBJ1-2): DGGITQSPKYLFRKEGQNVTLSCEQNLNHDAMYWYRQDPGQGLRLIYYSQIVNDFQKGDIAEGYSVSREKKESFPLTVTSAQKNPTAFYLCASSILRVGYGYTFGSGTRLTVV.

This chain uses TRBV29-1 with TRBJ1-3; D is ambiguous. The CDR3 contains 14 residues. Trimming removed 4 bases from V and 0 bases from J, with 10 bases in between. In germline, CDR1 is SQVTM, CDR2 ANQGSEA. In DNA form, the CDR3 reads TGCAGCGTTGGTGGGATGAGCTCTGGAAACACCATATATTTT. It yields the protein CSVGGMSSGNTIYF.

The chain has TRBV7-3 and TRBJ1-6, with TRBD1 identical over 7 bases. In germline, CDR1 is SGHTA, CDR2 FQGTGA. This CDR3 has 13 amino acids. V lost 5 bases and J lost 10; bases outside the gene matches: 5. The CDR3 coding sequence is TGTGCCAGCAGCCGGGACAGTTCGTCACCCCTCCACTTT. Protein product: CASSRDSSSPLHF.

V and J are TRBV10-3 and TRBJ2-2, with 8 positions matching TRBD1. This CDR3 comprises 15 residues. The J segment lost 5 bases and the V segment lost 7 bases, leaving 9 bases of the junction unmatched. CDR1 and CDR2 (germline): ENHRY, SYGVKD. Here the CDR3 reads CAIKSGGAGTGELFF. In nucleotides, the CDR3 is TGTGCCATCAAATCAGGGGGCGCCGGGACCGGGGAGCTGTTTTTT.

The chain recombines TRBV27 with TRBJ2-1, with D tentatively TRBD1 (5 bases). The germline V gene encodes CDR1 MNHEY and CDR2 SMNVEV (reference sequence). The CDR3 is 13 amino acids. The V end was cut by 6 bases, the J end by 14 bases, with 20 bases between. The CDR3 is CASSSRRTGVEFF. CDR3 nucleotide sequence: TGTGCCAGCAGCTCCCGCCGAACAGGTGTTGAGTTCTTC.

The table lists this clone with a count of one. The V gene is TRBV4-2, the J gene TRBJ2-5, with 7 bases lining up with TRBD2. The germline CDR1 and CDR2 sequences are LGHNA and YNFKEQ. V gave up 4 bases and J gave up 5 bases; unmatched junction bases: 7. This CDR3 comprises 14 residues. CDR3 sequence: CASSPGGRVETQYF. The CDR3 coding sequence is TGTGCCAGCAGCCCTGGCGGGAGAGTCGAGACCCAGTACTTC.

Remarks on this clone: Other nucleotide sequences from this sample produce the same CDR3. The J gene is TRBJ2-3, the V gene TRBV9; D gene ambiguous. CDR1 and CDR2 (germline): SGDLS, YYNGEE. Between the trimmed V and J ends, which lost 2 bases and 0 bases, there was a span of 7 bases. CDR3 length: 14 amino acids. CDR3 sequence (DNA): TGTGCCAGCAGCGTTGGGCAGAGCACAGATACGCAGTATTTT. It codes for CASSVGQSTDTQYF. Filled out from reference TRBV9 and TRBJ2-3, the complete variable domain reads DSGVTQTPKHLITATGQRVTLRCSPRSGDLSVYWYQQSLDQGLQFLIQYYNGEERAKGNILERFSAQQFPDLHSELNLSSLELGDSALYFCASSVGQSTDTQYFGPGTRLTVL.

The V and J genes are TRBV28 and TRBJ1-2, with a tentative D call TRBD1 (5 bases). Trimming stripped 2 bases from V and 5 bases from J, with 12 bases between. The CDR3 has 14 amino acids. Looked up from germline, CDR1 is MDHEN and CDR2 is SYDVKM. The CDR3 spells CASSLPPGTYGYTF. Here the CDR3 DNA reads TGTGCCAGCAGTTTACCCCCGGGGACGTATGGCTACACCTTC.

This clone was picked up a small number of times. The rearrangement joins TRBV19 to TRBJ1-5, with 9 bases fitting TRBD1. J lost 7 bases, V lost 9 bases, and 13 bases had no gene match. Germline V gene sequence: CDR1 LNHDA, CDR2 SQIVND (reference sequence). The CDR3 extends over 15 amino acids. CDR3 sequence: CASGPRTGDRQPQHF. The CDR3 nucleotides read TGTGCCAGCGGACCAAGGACAGGGGACCGGCAGCCCCAGCATTTT.

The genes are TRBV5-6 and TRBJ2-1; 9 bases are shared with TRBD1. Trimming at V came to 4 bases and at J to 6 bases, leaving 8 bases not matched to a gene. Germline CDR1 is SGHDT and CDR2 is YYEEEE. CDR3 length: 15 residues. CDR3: CASSPGQGVSNEQFF. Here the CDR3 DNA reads TGTGCCAGCAGCCCGGGACAGGGAGTTTCCAATGAGCAGTTCTTC.

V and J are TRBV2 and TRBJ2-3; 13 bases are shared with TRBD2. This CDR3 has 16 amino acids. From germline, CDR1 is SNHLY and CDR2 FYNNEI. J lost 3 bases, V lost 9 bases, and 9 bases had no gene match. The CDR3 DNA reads TGTGCCAGGCCCGCCGAGACTAGCGGGAGGACAGATACGCAGTATTTT. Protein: CARPAETSGRTDTQYF.

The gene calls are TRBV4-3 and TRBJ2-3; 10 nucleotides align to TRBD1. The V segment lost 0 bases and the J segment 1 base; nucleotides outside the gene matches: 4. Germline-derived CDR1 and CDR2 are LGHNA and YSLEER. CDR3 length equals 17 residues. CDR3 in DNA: TGCGCCAGCAGCCAAGATGGGGACAGGGGAGGCACAGATACGCAGTATTTT. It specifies CASSQDGDRGGTDTQYF.

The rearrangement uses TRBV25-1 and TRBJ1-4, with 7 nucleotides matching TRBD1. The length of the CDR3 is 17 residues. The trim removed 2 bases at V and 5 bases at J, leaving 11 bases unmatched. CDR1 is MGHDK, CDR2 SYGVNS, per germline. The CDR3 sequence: CASSEGRGRSINEKLFF. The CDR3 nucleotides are TGTGCCAGCAGTGAAGGGAGGGGGCGATCGATAAATGAAAAACTGTTTTTT.

The CDR3 reads CASSSTSGRAFEQFF. Here the CDR3 DNA reads TGTGCCAGCAGCTCTACTAGCGGGAGAGCTTTTGAGCAGTTCTTC. The chain carries TRBV7-6 and TRBJ2-1, with 11 bases fitting TRBD2. Trimming cost V 4 bases and J 9 bases; bases outside gene matches: 8. The V gene's germline CDR1 is SGHVS and CDR2 FNYEAQ. The CDR3 is 15 amino acids.

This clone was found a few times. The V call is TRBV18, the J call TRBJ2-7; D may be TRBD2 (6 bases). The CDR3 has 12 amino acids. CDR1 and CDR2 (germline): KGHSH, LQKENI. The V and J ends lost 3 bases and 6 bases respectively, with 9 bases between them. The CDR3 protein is CASSPSGREQYF. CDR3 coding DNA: TGTGCCAGCTCACCGAGCGGGCGCGAGCAGTACTTC. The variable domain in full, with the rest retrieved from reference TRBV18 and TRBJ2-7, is NAGVMQNPRHLVRRRGQEARLRCSPMKGHSHVYWYRQLPEEGLKFMVYLQKENIIDESGMPKERFSAEFPKEGPSILRIQQVVRGDSAAYFCASSPSGREQYFGPGTRLTVT.

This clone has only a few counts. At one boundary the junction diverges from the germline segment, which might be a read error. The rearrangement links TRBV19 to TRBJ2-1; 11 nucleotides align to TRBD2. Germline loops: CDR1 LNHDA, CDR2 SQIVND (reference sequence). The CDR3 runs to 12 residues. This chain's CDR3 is CASRIAGGPGFF. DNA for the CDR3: TGTGCCAGTAGGATAGCGGGAGGGCCGGGGTTCTTC. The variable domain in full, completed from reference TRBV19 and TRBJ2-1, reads DGGITQSPKYLFRKEGQNVTLSCEQNLNHDAMYWYRQDPGQGLRLIYYSQIVNDFQKGDIAEGYSVSREKKESFPLTVTSAQKNPTAFYLCASRIAGGPGFFGPGTRLTVL.

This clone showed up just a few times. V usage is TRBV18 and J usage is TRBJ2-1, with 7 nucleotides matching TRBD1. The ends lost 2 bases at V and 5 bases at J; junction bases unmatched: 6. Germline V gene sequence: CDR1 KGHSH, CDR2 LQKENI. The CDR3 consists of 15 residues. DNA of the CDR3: TGTGCCAGCTCACCAATCGGGACAGCCGACAATGAGCAGTTCTTC. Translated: CASSPIGTADNEQFF. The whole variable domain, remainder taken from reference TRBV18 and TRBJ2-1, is NAGVMQNPRHLVRRRGQEARLRCSPMKGHSHVYWYRQLPEEGLKFMVYLQKENIIDESGMPKERFSAEFPKEGPSILRIQQVVRGDSAAYFCASSPIGTADNEQFFGPGTRLTVL.